This note documents a single T cell receptor (beta chain) sequence. This clone was recorded at least ten times. Which antigen it targets is not known. Per-base quality was not reported, and no clone a single base away is much larger than it. The protocol used for the library was the immunoSEQ multiplex PCR assay. In its TCRdb copy, this immuneACCESS table keeps in-frame sequences only and misses some clones. Where compared with another copy, unresolved V genes explain less than half of these, and the others have no known cause. The sample table shows 70,000 to 95,000 clones, and 91% are seen once. The ten largest clones capture around 0.37% of the sample. The data derive from a study of technical replicates of blood from several donors (dated by TCRdb to about 2017). The CDR3 starts with the cysteine, ends with the phenylalanine, and has 15 residues. Only the CDR3 part of the read is kept: 45 bases, read in frame from the first base. Ends trimmed: V by 2 bases, J by 4 bases; bases unmatched to a gene: 1. The CDR1 and CDR2 encoded by the germline V gene are MNHNS and SASEGT.

What was sequenced was T cells isolated from PBMCs. The rearranged segments are TRBV6-1 and TRBJ2-3; TRBD2 lines up with 12 middle nucleotides. This clonotype was sampled from a human donor in good health. Some clones in this sample may be carry-over from other donors' samples. The nucleotide sequence is given as TGTGCCAGCAGTGAACTAGCGGGAGGGCCAGATACGCAGTATTTT. This yields the protein CASSELAGGPDTQYF.